The 17 T cell receptor beta chains listed next were all sequenced from one sample in a study of T cell responses to AZD1222 COVID-19 vaccine. Clones were sequenced by immunoSEQ multiplex PCR, and TCRdb holds only the in-frame ones, with some missing. The repertoire consists of 95,000 to 150,000 clones, with 85% to 90% occurring once and the leading ten covering around 3.1%. The sequencing here drew on peripheral blood, taken on day 0 of AZD1222 vaccination. These receptors all stem from an adult in good health.

V gene TRBV5-6 combines with J gene TRBJ1-6, with D possibly being TRBD1 (5 bases). V lost 3 bases, J lost 10 bases, and 14 bases lay in between. This CDR3 region has 14 residues. In germline, CDR1 is SGHDT, CDR2 YYEEEE. CDR3 DNA: TGTGCCAGCAGCTCCAGAGAGGGGAACTCACCCCTCCACTTT. This encodes CASSSREGNSPLHF.

The rearrangement joins TRBV4-1 to TRBJ2-5; D may match TRBD1 or TRBD2 (5 bases each). The CDR3 is 15 residues long. Trimming pared 1 base from V and 1 base from J, leaving 10 bases between. Germline CDR1 MGHRA, CDR2 YSYEKL. The CDR3 DNA reads as TGCGCCAGCAGCCAAGGGGACGGGGCCCAAGAGACCCAGTACTTC. It translates to CASSQGDGAQETQYF.

This clone was seen just once. V usage is TRBV5-1 and J usage is TRBJ2-5, with 7 bases matching TRBD2. This CDR3 has 15 amino acids. Germline V gives CDR1 SGHRS, CDR2 YFSETQ. J gave up 4 bases and V 0 bases, and 6 bases lay outside the gene matches. The CDR3: CASSLAGPGGETQYF. Written as DNA, the CDR3 is TGCGCCAGCAGCTTGGCGGGCCCGGGGGGAGAGACCCAGTACTTC.

This clone was detected only once. V and J are TRBV18 and TRBJ2-1; 13 bases align to TRBD2. V gave up 0 bases and J gave up 9 bases; unmatched junction bases: 8. The CDR3 is made up of 17 amino acids. Germline assignment: CDR1 KGHSH and CDR2 LQKENI. CDR3 region: CASSPPYGTSGNFEQFF. The CDR3 nucleotides are TGTGCCAGCTCACCACCGTATGGGACTAGCGGGAATTTTGAGCAGTTCTTC.

The rearrangement uses TRBV4-2 and TRBJ2-7; TRBD1 matches at 10 bases. Germline values: CDR1 LGHNA, CDR2 YNFKEQ. This CDR3 is built from 16 residues. V dropped 3 bases and J dropped 6; count of bases not matched to a gene: 11. The CDR3 loop is CASSHEGTGVRSEQYF. CDR3 in DNA: TGTGCCAGCAGCCATGAAGGGACAGGGGTTCGCAGCGAGCAGTACTTC.

DNA of the CDR3: TGTGCCAGCAGCACACACAGGGTTAAGGGCACTGAAGCTTTCTTT. Protein sequence: CASSTHRVKGTEAFF. The J gene is TRBJ1-1, the V gene TRBV5-7; a weak D match, TRBD1 (6 bases). TRBV5-7 qualifies as an ORF whose function is uncertain. The V and J ends lost 4 bases and 4 bases respectively, with 17 bases between them. The length of the CDR3 is 15 residues.

V gene TRBV5-4 combines with J gene TRBJ1-4; D uncertain. The V and J ends lost 2 bases and 6 bases respectively, with 11 bases between them. CDR3 length equals 14 residues. Germline V gene sequence: CDR1 SGHNT, CDR2 YYREEE (reference sequence). This chain's CDR3 is CASSFSGPYEKLFF. CDR3 DNA: TGTGCCAGCAGCTTTTCCGGGCCGTATGAAAAACTGTTTTTT.

V gene TRBV4-3 combines with J gene TRBJ2-2; TRBD1 matches at 9 bases. The V gene's germline CDR1 is LGHNA and CDR2 YSLEER. This CDR3 comprises 16 residues. V was pared by 4 bases and J by 3 bases, with 6 bases of the junction left unmatched. CDR3 sequence (DNA): TGCGCCAGCAGCCCTAAGTGGGACAGGGACACCGGGGAGCTGTTTTTT. Amino acid sequence: CASSPKWDRDTGELFF.

This sequence joins TRBV29-1 and TRBJ1-1; TRBD1 might be the D (6 bases). The germline V gene has CDR1 SQVTM and CDR2 ANQGSEA. This CDR3 comprises 13 residues. V was clipped by 7 bases and J by 0 bases, with 12 bases between them. CDR3 sequence (DNA): TGCAGCGCCGGTAGGGGGTTGAACACTGAAGCTTTCTTT. Amino acid sequence: CSAGRGLNTEAFF.

The genes are TRBV30 and TRBJ2-1; D is ambiguous. The CDR3 runs to 15 residues. Germline CDR1 reads GTSNPN; CDR2 reads SVGIG (reference sequence). V shed 0 bases and J shed 2 bases, with 11 bases lying between them. CDR3 coding DNA: TGTGCCTGGAGTGTAGGTAGTCGCGCCTACAATGAGCAGTTCTTC. Its protein is CAWSVGSRAYNEQFF.

V and J are TRBV23-1 and TRBJ1-6; D is perhaps TRBD1 (5 bases). TRBV23-1 is an ORF, and what it does is uncertain. The CDR3 contains 23 residues. V gave up 0 bases and J gave up 5 bases, with 32 bases separating them. The CDR3 is CASSQSQRQGEILIPPNNSPLHF. The CDR3 bases are TGCGCCAGCAGTCAATCCCAGCGGCAAGGGGAGATCCTCATACCTCCTAATAATTCACCCCTCCACTTT.

V and J are TRBV27 and TRBJ2-3, with TRBD2 matching over 8 bases. The CDR3 has 14 amino acids. Germline values: CDR1 MNHEY, CDR2 SMNVEV (reference sequence). V lost 3 bases to trimming and J lost 3 bases; unmatched junction nucleotides: 2. This CDR3 is CASSLGTRTDTQYF. CDR3 in DNA: TGTGCCAGCAGTTTGGGGACTAGGACAGATACGCAGTATTTT.

The rearrangement uses TRBV6-4 and TRBJ1-1; D is possibly TRBD1 (5 bases). Trimming pared 2 bases from V and 7 bases from J, leaving 5 bases between. CDR1 and CDR2 from the germline V gene are MRHNA and SNTAGT. This CDR3 comprises 11 residues. CDR3 protein: CASSDGHEAFF. The DNA of the CDR3 is TGTGCCAGCAGTGACGGACATGAAGCTTTCTTT.

The chain uses TRBV12-5 and TRBJ2-3; perhaps TRBD1 as D (5 bases). The ends were cut back, 7 bases at V and 1 base at J, with 12 bases in the middle. CDR3 size: 14 residues. The germline V gene has CDR1 LGHNT and CDR2 FRNRAP. In DNA, the CDR3 is TGTGCTAGTGCCCCGTTGGGGCGCACAGATACGCAGTATTTT. Residues: CASAPLGRTDTQYF.

The chain combines TRBV9 with TRBJ1-2; D perhaps matches TRBD1 (6 bases). Germline values: CDR1 SGDLS, CDR2 YYNGEE. The V end lost 7 bases, the J end lost 5 bases, and 18 bases lay between the germline ends. The CDR3 contains 14 residues. The CDR3 DNA sequence: TGTGCCAGCTTCAATCCCTCGGGACATTATGGCTACACCTTC. Residues: CASFNPSGHYGYTF.

The chain employs TRBV5-1 and TRBJ1-4; TRBD1 matches at 10 bases. Germline V gene lookup returns CDR1 SGHRS and CDR2 YFSETQ. The CDR3 totals 15 residues. The J segment lost 1 base and the V segment lost 4 bases, leaving 1 base of the junction unmatched. CDR3 in DNA: TGCGCCAGCAGCGGACAGGGGGGAACTAATGAAAAACTGTTTTTT. Translating gives CASSGQGGTNEKLFF.

The J gene is TRBJ2-7, the V gene TRBV9, with 11 bases that match TRBD1. The CDR3 sequence is 18 residues long. Germline lookup yields CDR1 SGDLS and CDR2 YYNGEE. V lost 0 bases, J lost 5 bases, and 13 bases stayed unmatched. CDR3 amino acids: CASSVVRETGQGGDEQYF. CDR3 nucleotides: TGTGCCAGCAGCGTAGTAAGGGAGACGGGACAGGGGGGCGACGAGCAGTACTTC.